A selection of T cell receptor beta chains follows, all from one sample in a study of blood T cell repertoires in COVID-19. Some clones are missing from TCRdb's copy, which holds only in-frame ones; the method was immunoSEQ multiplex PCR. The data contain about 130,000 clones, about 81% of them singletons. The sample was peripheral blood. These receptors all come from a man aged 25-45 years with COVID-19, enrolled during active disease. CDR3s include the opening cysteine and the closing phenylalanine or tryptophan. D genes are given only for firm matches. Where a row states a size, it is once, few, many or the class of an expanded clone; other rows omit it.

v_gene	j_gene	len	d_gene	abundance	CDR3nt	CDR3aa
TRBV30	TRBJ2-7	11	.	once	TGTGCCTGGACGGGGAACTACGAGCAGTACTTC	CAWTGNYEQYF
TRBV2	TRBJ1-1	13	.	few	TGTGCCAGCAGCCCTTCAGGGGCAGGGCCGTCCTCATTT	CASSPSGAGPSSF
TRBV19	TRBJ2-7	16	TRBD1	.	TGTGCCAGTAGTATAGATCGAGGGACAGGGTTCGCCGAGCAGTACTTC	CASSIDRGTGFAEQYF
TRBV2	TRBJ1-2	14	.	.	TGTGCCAGCAGTGGGGGCCCGGGCTACGGTGGCTACACCTTC	CASSGGPGYGGYTF
TRBV4-1	TRBJ1-4	17	.	.	TGCGCCAGCAGCTATCCGGGGGGCGACGCAACTAATGAAAAACTGTTTTTT	CASSYPGGDATNEKLFF
TRBV4-1	TRBJ1-5	18	TRBD1	.	TGCGCCAGCAGCCAAAGAGAGGTGACAGGGTTGAGCAATCAGCCCCAGCATTTT	CASSQREVTGLSNQPQHF
TRBV12-3/TRBV12-4	TRBJ2-7	13	.	.	TGTGCCAGCAGTTTCCAGGGGGGTGGCGAGCAGTACTTC	CASSFQGGGEQYF
TRBV19	TRBJ2-3	15	TRBD2	.	TGTGCCAGTCAAACCAGCGGGAGGCAAGGGGATACGCAGTATTTT	CASQTSGRQGDTQYF
TRBV5-1	TRBJ1-2	13	TRBD1	.	TGCGCCAGCAGCTTGGGACAGGGCGAAGGCTACACCTTC	CASSLGQGEGYTF
TRBV4-1	TRBJ2-2	16	.	once	TGCGCCAGCAGCCAACCCGGCAGGGGTAGGAGCCGGGAGCTGTTTTTT	CASSQPGRGRSRELFF
TRBV10-3	TRBJ2-3	20	.	.	TGTGCCATCAGGGAACTCCGGAGAGGGTATACTTTTTCTAGCACAGATACGCAGTATTTT	CAIRELRRGYTFSSTDTQYF
TRBV30	TRBJ1-2	13	.	.	TGTGCCTGGAGTCCCACCCGGGCGGGGGGCTACACCTTC	CAWSPTRAGGYTF
TRBV19	TRBJ1-3	14	.	.	TGTGCCAGTAGTATGGGGGCTGACGGAAACACCATATATTTT	CASSMGADGNTIYF
TRBV11-3	TRBJ2-1	16	TRBD2	.	TGTGCCAGCAGCCCATGGACTAGCGGGGGATACAATGAGCAGTTCTTC	CASSPWTSGGYNEQFF
TRBV2	TRBJ1-1	14	.	.	TGTGCCAGCAGTCCGACAGTTACGAACACTGAAGCTTTCTTT	CASSPTVTNTEAFF
TRBV7-3	TRBJ2-2	15	.	.	TGTGCCAGCAGCTTATTAGGGGCGAACACCGGGGAGCTGTTTTTT	CASSLLGANTGELFF
TRBV4-3	TRBJ1-5	15	.	.	TGCGCCAGCAGCCAAGTACGGGGGTTTGGGCAGCCCCAGCATTTT	CASSQVRGFGQPQHF
TRBV24-1	TRBJ2-7	12	.	few	TGTGCCACCAGTGATTTAACAGACGAGCAGTACTTC	CATSDLTDEQYF
TRBV6-5	TRBJ2-5	13	TRBD1	.	TGTGCCACCAAAGAAAGACAGGGAAAGACCCAGTACTTC	CATKERQGKTQYF
TRBV7-9	TRBJ2-5	15	TRBD2	once	TGTGCCAGCAGCTTGCGACTAGCGGGGGCGGAGACCCAGTACTTC	CASSLRLAGAETQYF
TRBV6-5	TRBJ1-3	15	.	.	TGTGCCAGCAGGATCTCGGGGGGATCTGGAAACACCATATATTTT	CASRISGGSGNTIYF
TRBV23-1	TRBJ2-1	16	TRBD2	few	TGCGCCAGCAGTCAATCTCGACTAGCGGGACTCAATGAGCAGTTCTTC	CASSQSRLAGLNEQFF
TRBV18	TRBJ2-1	14	.	.	TGTGCCAGCTCACCAGGTGCAGGTCGGAATGAGCAGTTCTTC	CASSPGAGRNEQFF
TRBV4-2	TRBJ2-5	15	TRBD2	.	TGTGCCAGCGCCGGGACTAGCGGGAGCCAAGAGACCCAGTACTTC	CASAGTSGSQETQYF
TRBV29-1	TRBJ2-7	13	TRBD1	.	TGCAGCGTTGAAAGCACAGGGGTTTACGAGCAGTACTTC	CSVESTGVYEQYF
TRBV12-5	TRBJ2-5	13	.	.	TGTGCTAGTGGTTACCGAGCAGGGGAGACCCAGTACTTC	CASGYRAGETQYF
TRBV28	TRBJ1-2	15	TRBD1	.	TGTGCCAGCAGTCTCCCGGGACAGGGTAACTATGGCTACACCTTC	CASSLPGQGNYGYTF
TRBV15	TRBJ2-7	16	.	.	TGTGCCACCAGCAGAGAAGGGGGCACAGGGGGGGTCGAGCAGTACTTC	CATSREGGTGGVEQYF
TRBV13	TRBJ1-4	15	.	.	TGTGCCAGCAGCTTACTGTTTAAAGGAGTAAGGAAACTGTTTTTT	CASSLLFKGVRKLFF
TRBV27	TRBJ2-7	16	TRBD1	once	TGTGCCAGCAGGGGTTTTAGGACAGGGGCCTCCTACGAGCAGTACTTC	CASRGFRTGASYEQYF
TRBV11-2	TRBJ2-7	15	TRBD1	.	TGTGCCAGCAAATCTCCGGGACAGGGAGGCTACGAGCAGTACTTC	CASKSPGQGGYEQYF
TRBV6-5	TRBJ1-2	15	TRBD1	.	TGTGCCAGCAGGAGGGGACAGGGAGTAGTCAATGGCTACACCTTC	CASRRGQGVVNGYTF
TRBV5-4	TRBJ1-3	13	.	.	TGTGCCAGCAGCTTACAGGTTGGAAACACCATATATTTT	CASSLQVGNTIYF
TRBV10-3	TRBJ2-5	12	TRBD1	once	TGTGCCATCCGGGACAGGGGAGAGACCCAGTACTTC	CAIRDRGETQYF
TRBV7-2	TRBJ2-7	13	.	.	TGTGCCAGCAGCTTAGTATTAGCAGGGGAGCAGTACTTC	CASSLVLAGEQYF
TRBV12-5	TRBJ1-1	16	TRBD1	.	TGTGCTAGTGGTTCTCCCAGACAGGGCATGAACACTGAAGCTTTCTTT	CASGSPRQGMNTEAFF
TRBV30	TRBJ2-1	15	TRBD2	.	TGTGCCTGGAGTGGACTAGCGGGAGGGGACAATGAGCAGTTCTTC	CAWSGLAGGDNEQFF
TRBV7-2	TRBJ1-6	15	TRBD1	.	TGTGCCAGCAGCTCCCCGGACAGGGGTGGCTCACCCCTCCACTTT	CASSSPDRGGSPLHF
TRBV11-2	TRBJ2-7	14	TRBD2	.	TGTGCCAGCAGGACTAGCGGGGCGTCCTACGAGCAGTACTTC	CASRTSGASYEQYF
TRBV28	TRBJ1-1	13	.	.	TGTGCCAGCAGTCCACCAGCGGGGACTGAAGCTTTCTTT	CASSPPAGTEAFF
TRBV9	TRBJ2-5	14	.	few	TGTGCCAGCAGCGTAGGGCAGGGCTTAGAGACCCAGTACTTC	CASSVGQGLETQYF
TRBV3-1/TRBV3-2	TRBJ1-2	16	TRBD1	.	TGTGCCAGCAGCCGATGGAGGACAGGGGGTGACTATGGCTACACCTTC	CASSRWRTGGDYGYTF
TRBV19	TRBJ1-5	15	TRBD1	.	TGTGCCAGTAGTTTCTCTCCAGGGGGACTTCAGCCCCAGCATTTT	CASSFSPGGLQPQHF
TRBV29-1	TRBJ1-4	12	.	.	TGCAGCGTTGAGGTCGGGTTCGCCGAGCTGTTTTTT	CSVEVGFAELFF
TRBV4-1	TRBJ1-1	16	.	.	TGCGCCAGCAGCCCCCCCCCGGGACAAGTGAACACTGAAGCTTTCTTT	CASSPPPGQVNTEAFF
TRBV11-1	TRBJ2-7	14	.	.	TGTGCCAGCAGCTTAGGCCCCAGGTCCTACGAGCAGTACTTC	CASSLGPRSYEQYF
TRBV28	TRBJ1-1	11	.	once	TGTGCCAGCGCCTATGAGGGAGAAGCTTTCTTT	CASAYEGEAFF
TRBV19	TRBJ2-2	16	TRBD1	.	TGTGCCAGTAGTATCACCGGGACAGGGGGCCAAGGGGAGCTGTTTTTT	CASSITGTGGQGELFF
TRBV5-1	TRBJ2-5	14	.	.	TGCGCCAGCAGCCCCCGGACAGATGAAGAGACCCAGTACTTC	CASSPRTDEETQYF
TRBV5-5	TRBJ1-4	15	TRBD1	.	TGTGCCAGCAGCTTGGGACAGGGCGTGTGGGAAAAACTGTTTTTT	CASSLGQGVWEKLFF
TRBV28	TRBJ1-5	15	.	.	TGTGCCAGCAGTTTAGCCGGGGGGCCCAATCAGCCCCAGCATTTT	CASSLAGGPNQPQHF
TRBV5-6	TRBJ1-2	15	.	.	TGTGCCAGCAGCTTTCCGGGAGCGGCTAACTATGGCTACACCTTC	CASSFPGAANYGYTF
TRBV6-4	TRBJ1-6	15	TRBD1	.	TGTGCCAGCAGTAAGGAGGGGCAGGGGGAATCACCCCTCCACTTT	CASSKEGQGESPLHF
TRBV5-1	TRBJ1-1	17	TRBD1	.	TGCGCCAGCAGCTTGGGGCTAACAGGGGGATCGGGCACTGAAGCTTTCTTT	CASSLGLTGGSGTEAFF